This T cell receptor beta chain was recovered during a study of blood T cell repertoires in COVID-19. Background on the study: Samples of COVID-19 (acute and convalescent) were obtained from the United States, Italy and Spain. T cells, B-cell-depleted T cells, or PBMCs provided the cDNA or gDNA that served as material.

Per the study methods: Counts of nucleated cells, estimated from reference gene primer amplification, were obtained. The assay was immunoSEQ multiplex PCR, and TCRdb's table has in-frame clones only and misses some. Clonal size and the V and J genes are those of that table, whereas D and trimming came from the DNA. The repertoire has around 26,000 clones, about 91% of them found once; the top ten carry just over 2%. The CDR3 runs 13 residues. Trimming cost V 0 bases and J 3 bases, with 7 bases left between them. Germline loops: CDR1 SGHTS, CDR2 YDEGEE. The specimen was peripheral blood. The sequence derives from a human donor in a cohort sampled during active COVID-19. The chain links TRBV5-8 to TRBJ2-7, with D maybe TRBD1 (6 bases). The CDR3 nucleotides read TGTGCCAGCAGCTTGGACAGGGACTACGAGCAGTACTTC. This codes for CASSLDRDYEQYF. The full variable domain, completed using reference TRBV5-8 and TRBJ2-7, is EAGVTQSPTHLIKTRGQQATLRCSPISGHTSVYWYQQALGLGLQFLLWYDEGEERNRGNFPPRFSGRQFPNYSSELNVNALELEDSALYLCASSLDRDYEQYFGPGTRLTVT.